The 32 T cell receptor beta chains below come from one sample, sequenced in a study of cytomegalovirus exposure and HLA in healthy donors. The PCR had 60 Vbeta and 13 Jbeta primers. Produced via immunoSEQ multiplex PCR; TCRdb's table is partial and in-frame only. The sample lists some 82,000 clones, about four fifths seen once, with roughly 2.3% in the top ten. The material sequenced was PBMCs. The receptor source for this set is a woman between 45 and 65 years old in good health and CMV-seronegative.

This clone showed up just once. CDR3 sequence: CASSEWRDRCFF. For the CDR3, the DNA is TGTGCCAGTAGCGAATGGAGGGACAGATGCTTCTTT. The V gene is TRBV19, the J gene TRBJ1-1; 7 positions match TRBD1. This CDR3 is 12 amino acids long. Germline loops: CDR1 LNHDA, CDR2 SQIVND (reference sequence). J gave up 14 bases and V 6 bases, and 12 bases lay outside the gene matches.

V gene TRBV28 combines with J gene TRBJ1-3, with D possibly being TRBD1 (5 bases). Germline CDR1 reads MDHEN; CDR2 reads SYDVKM. CDR3 length: 14 residues. V lost 2 bases, J lost 4 bases, and 9 bases lay in between. Here the CDR3 reads CASSLPGQGNTIYF. CDR3 nucleotides: TGTGCCAGCAGTTTACCAGGGCAGGGAAACACCATATATTTT.

This rearrangement joins TRBV2 to TRBJ2-3, with 10 bases identical to TRBD2. This CDR3 comprises 16 residues. Germline lookup yields CDR1 SNHLY and CDR2 FYNNEI. J was trimmed by 1 base and V by 3 bases; bases with no gene match: 4. CDR3 protein: CASSEGLAQRTDTQYF. CDR3 coding DNA: TGTGCCAGCAGTGAGGGACTAGCGCAGCGCACAGATACGCAGTATTTT.

The chain couples TRBV19 to TRBJ1-1; the D gene is possibly TRBD1 (5 bases). V was pared by 7 bases and J by 1 base, with 10 bases between. This CDR3 region has 13 residues. In germline, CDR1 is LNHDA, CDR2 SQIVND (reference sequence). The CDR3 DNA sequence: TGTGCCAGTAATCCGACAGCGAACACTGAAGCTTTCTTT. Translating it yields CASNPTANTEAFF.

As concerns this clone: One end of the junction does not line up with germline, which may come from a read error. This chain links TRBV28 with TRBJ2-2; D may be TRBD1 (7 bases). The V gene's germline CDR1 is MDHEN and CDR2 SYDVKM. This CDR3 is 15 amino acids long. DNA of the CDR3: TGTACCAGCAGCAGGGGGGACCGGGGAGGCGGGGAGCTGTTTTTT. Translating gives CTSSRGDRGGGELFF. Based on the CDR3 plus reference TRBV28 and TRBJ2-2, the full variable domain is DVKVTQSSRYLVKRTGEKVFLECVQDMDHENMFWYRQDPGLGLRLIYFSYDVKMKEKGDIPEGYSVSREKKERFSLILESASTNQTSMYLCTSSRGDRGGGELFFGEGSRLTVL.

The chain uses TRBV6-5 and TRBJ2-5, with a weak D call TRBD2 (6 bases). The germline V gene has CDR1 MNHEY and CDR2 SVGAGI. This CDR3 has 15 amino acids. Trimming left V 4 bases short and J 5 bases short, with 17 bases between. CDR3 sequence (DNA): TGTGCCAGCAGTTTCCAGGGAGGAACATTCGAGACCCAGTACTTC. Translating gives CASSFQGGTFETQYF.

V is TRBV5-1 and J is TRBJ1-1, with 9 bases aligning to TRBD1. Trimming removed 0 bases from V and 5 bases from J; junction bases left unmatched: 8. Looked up from germline, CDR1 is SGHRS and CDR2 is YFSETQ. The CDR3 is 16 amino acids. Here the CDR3 reads CASSLVDRGGRTEAFF. DNA for the CDR3: TGCGCCAGCAGCTTGGTGGACAGGGGTGGGAGAACTGAAGCTTTCTTT.

This clone has more than one count but fewer than ten. This chain uses TRBV6-1 with TRBJ2-2, with D perhaps matching TRBD2 (5 bases). Germline assignment: CDR1 MNHNS and CDR2 SASEGT. Trimming stripped 3 bases from V and 3 bases from J, with 5 bases between. The length of the CDR3 is 13 residues. CDR3 amino acids: CASSERDTGELFF. The CDR3 DNA is TGTGCCAGCAGTGAGCGGGACACCGGGGAGCTGTTTTTT.

V usage is TRBV10-3 and J usage is TRBJ2-7; the match to TRBD2 covers 8 bases. The CDR3 contains 24 residues. With 8 bases clipped from V and 5 bases from J, the junction kept 41 bases outside the gene matches. Germline loops: CDR1 ENHRY, CDR2 SYGVKD. The CDR3 DNA is TGTGCCATCTCCGACGGGGGGCATCCAGTTCGGGAGGGCCTCGTTCGGCGGTGCTGGGACGAGCAGTACTTC. Amino acid sequence: CAISDGGHPVREGLVRRCWDEQYF.

The CDR3 region has the DNA TGTGCCAGCAGCTTGGCGTCGCTTCGGAGCTCTGGGGCCAACGTCCTGACTTTC. Translation gives CASSLASLRSSGANVLTF. V gene TRBV5-4 combines with J gene TRBJ2-6; D call uncertain. The CDR3 is 18 amino acids. Trimming removed 0 bases from V and 0 bases from J, with 13 bases in between. Germline V gene data show CDR1 as SGHNT and CDR2 as YYREEE (reference sequence). Full variable domain (outside the CDR3, taken from reference TRBV5-4 and TRBJ2-6): ETGVTQSPTHLIKTRGQQVTLRCSSQSGHNTVSWYQQALGQGPQFIFQYYREEENGRGNFPPRFSGLQFPNYSSELNVNALELDDSALYLCASSLASLRSSGANVLTFGAGSRLTVL.

Only one count was recorded for this clone. A junction boundary mismatches the germline segment, possibly from a read error. The chain combines TRBV30 with TRBJ1-1, with D perhaps TRBD1 (6 bases). The CDR3 runs to 15 residues. The germline CDR1 and CDR2 sequences are GTSNPN and SVGIG (reference sequence). The CDR3 bases are TGTGCCTGGAGTGTACTAGGGACAAAGAACACTGAAGCCCCCTTT. This sequence encodes CAWSVLGTKNTEAPF.

The CDR3 sequence: CASGGQLQETQYF. CDR3 DNA sequence: TGTGCCAGTGGGGGACAGCTCCAAGAGACCCAGTACTTC. This chain uses TRBV27 with TRBJ2-5, with 7 bases identical to TRBD1. Germline CDR1 and CDR2: MNHEY and SMNVEV (reference sequence). The CDR3 totals 13 residues. J lost 1 base, V lost 9 bases, and 5 bases had no gene match.

This clone has just one count. The chain couples TRBV11-2 to TRBJ2-1; D might be TRBD1 (5 bases). The CDR3 extends over 16 amino acids. V was clipped by 4 bases and J by 1 base, with 14 bases between them. Germline-derived CDR1 and CDR2 are SGHAT and FQNNGV. CDR3 DNA: TGTGCCAGCAGCTCCCTATCGACAGCTTCCTACAATGAGCAGTTCTTC. This codes for CASSSLSTASYNEQFF.

The chain employs TRBV21-1 and TRBJ2-3; the listed D gene, TRBD2, was not tested against the DNA. TRBV21-1 counts as a pseudogene. This CDR3 contains 21 residues. The CDR3 here is CASSKSSPKPPGLADTDTQYF. CDR3 nucleotides: TGTGCCAGCAGCAAAAGTAGCCCGAAACCCCCGGGACTAGCGGACACAGATACGCAGTATTTT.

The V gene is TRBV4-1, the J gene TRBJ2-3; 12 nucleotides match TRBD2. The CDR3 consists of 16 residues. Germline loops: CDR1 MGHRA, CDR2 YSYEKL. V lost 4 bases and J lost 2; bases outside the gene matches: 4. The CDR3 sequence: CASSPGLAGTTDTQYF. The CDR3 region has the DNA TGCGCCAGCAGCCCAGGACTAGCGGGGACCACAGATACGCAGTATTTT.

The chain carries TRBV27 and TRBJ2-7, with 10 bases aligning to TRBD2. J lost 5 bases, V lost 5 bases, and 12 bases had no gene match. CDR1 is MNHEY, CDR2 SMNVEV, per germline (reference sequence). CDR3 length: 16 residues. The CDR3 here is CASSGRWASGSNEQYF. CDR3 bases: TGTGCCAGCAGTGGACGATGGGCTAGCGGGAGCAACGAGCAGTACTTC.

The J gene is TRBJ1-3, the V gene TRBV9; D is undetermined. The CDR3 extends over 15 amino acids. With 0 bases removed from V and 0 bases from J, the gap between germline ends came to 7 bases. Germline assignment: CDR1 SGDLS and CDR2 YYNGEE. The CDR3 sequence is CASSVDWSSGNTIYF. The CDR3, as DNA: TGTGCCAGCAGCGTAGACTGGAGCTCTGGAAACACCATATATTTT.

Points on this clone: At one end, the junction sequence differs from germline, possibly due to a read error. This rearrangement joins TRBV15 to TRBJ1-1, with D tentatively TRBD1 (6 bases). The CDR3 loop spans 12 amino acids. Germline CDR1 and CDR2: LNHNV and YYDKDF (reference sequence). The CDR3 loop is CAASSEGDEAFF. In DNA form, the CDR3 reads TGTGCCGCCAGCAGCGAGGGGGATGAAGCTTTCTTT. Full variable domain (missing parts from reference TRBV15 and TRBJ1-1): DAMVIQNPRYQVTQFGKPVTLSCSQTLNHNVMYWYQQKSSQAPKLLFHYYDKDFNNEADTPDNFQSRRPNTSFCFLDIRSPGLGDTAMYLCAASSEGDEAFFGQGTRLTVV.

The chain is built from TRBV5-1 and TRBJ1-1, with D possibly being TRBD1 (5 bases). This CDR3 is 13 amino acids long. Trimming took off 3 bases at V and 1 base at J, with 7 bases between the two ends. Germline CDR1 and CDR2: SGHRS and YFSETQ. The CDR3, as DNA: TGCGCCAGCAGCTACGACAGGAACACTGAAGCTTTCTTT. Protein: CASSYDRNTEAFF. The variable domain in full, completed from reference TRBV5-1 and TRBJ1-1, reads KAGVTQTPRYLIKTRGQQVTLSCSPISGHRSVSWYQQTPGQGLQFLFEYFSETQRNKGNFPGRFSGRQFSNSRSEMNVSTLELGDSALYLCASSYDRNTEAFFGQGTRLTVV.

The chain joins TRBV19 to TRBJ1-1; no definite D call. V lost 9 bases, J lost 4 bases, and 12 bases lay in between. The germline gives CDR1 LNHDA, CDR2 SQIVND (reference sequence). The CDR3 is 12 residues long. For the CDR3, the DNA is TGTGCCAGCACCTCAGGAGGCACTGAAGCTTTCTTT. Residues: CASTSGGTEAFF.

CDR3 sequence (DNA): TGTGCCAGCAGTTACACCACTAGTTTTCCCGGGGAGCTGTTTTTT. Its translation is CASSYTTSFPGELFF. J is TRBJ2-2 and V is TRBV6-5; maybe TRBD2 (5 bases). The V and J ends lost 2 bases and 6 bases respectively, with 13 bases between them. Germline V gene sequence: CDR1 MNHEY, CDR2 SVGAGI. The CDR3 is 15 amino acids.

The gene calls are TRBV4-2 and TRBJ1-5; a weak D match, TRBD1 (6 bases). CDR1 and CDR2 (germline): LGHNA, YNFKEQ. The CDR3 sequence is 14 residues long. V shed 3 bases and J shed 5 bases, with 11 bases lying between them. The chain's CDR3 is CASSHDRKDQPQHF. For the CDR3, the DNA is TGTGCCAGCAGCCACGACAGGAAAGATCAGCCCCAGCATTTT.

The chain is built from TRBV10-3 and TRBJ1-1, with a weak D call TRBD1 (5 bases). Germline values: CDR1 ENHRY, CDR2 SYGVKD. V was pared by 6 bases and J by 2 bases, with 10 bases between. This CDR3 is 13 amino acids long. CDR3: CAISTDINTEAFF. In DNA form, the CDR3 reads TGTGCCATCAGCACGGACATTAACACTGAAGCTTTCTTT.

V is TRBV4-1 and J is TRBJ2-1; 8 nucleotides align to TRBD2. Per germline, CDR1 MGHRA and CDR2 YSYEKL. The CDR3 has 17 amino acids. The trim removed 2 bases at V and 8 bases at J, leaving 14 bases unmatched. CDR3 protein: CASSQPGRDSADDEQFF. Written as DNA, the CDR3 is TGCGCCAGCAGCCAACCCGGGAGGGATTCGGCCGACGATGAGCAGTTCTTC.

The gene calls are TRBV4-1 and TRBJ1-4, with a tentative D call TRBD1 (5 bases). Germline V gene data show CDR1 as MGHRA and CDR2 as YSYEKL. V was trimmed by 4 bases and J by 0 bases, leaving 18 bases between them. The CDR3 sequence is 18 residues long. Here the CDR3 DNA reads TGCGCCAGCAGCCCGACAGCTTATTTTGTCGCAACTAATGAAAAACTGTTTTTT. This sequence encodes CASSPTAYFVATNEKLFF.

CDR3 residues: CASSSRQGPNTEAFF. Written as DNA, the CDR3 is TGTGCCAGCAGCTCCAGACAGGGCCCGAACACTGAAGCTTTCTTT. This chain links TRBV7-9 with TRBJ1-1; 7 bases line up with TRBD1. J gave up 1 base and V 4 bases, and 6 bases lay outside the gene matches. Germline V gene lookup returns CDR1 SEHNR and CDR2 FQNEAQ (reference sequence). The CDR3 is made up of 15 amino acids.

In this sample, this clone turned up once. The V gene is TRBV29-1, the J gene TRBJ1-3, with D possibly being TRBD1 (5 bases). Trimming took 4 bases from V and 2 from J, leaving 12 bases between them. Germline-derived CDR1 and CDR2 are SQVTM and ANQGSEA. This CDR3 is 14 amino acids long. CDR3 DNA sequence: TGCAGCGTTGGGCAGGGAGGCGCTGGAAACACCATATATTTT. Translating gives CSVGQGGAGNTIYF. Supplemented by reference TRBV29-1 and TRBJ1-3, the full variable domain reads SAVISQKPSRDICQRGTSLTIQCQVDSQVTMMFWYRQQPGQSLTLIATANQGSEATYESGFVIDKFPISRPNLTFSTLTVSNMSPEDSSIYLCSVGQGGAGNTIYFGEGSWLTVV.

The gene calls are TRBV5-8 and TRBJ1-3; D gene unclear. Trimming shortened V by 3 bases and J by 0 bases, and 13 bases separated the two germline ends. This CDR3 is built from 16 residues. Germline loops: CDR1 SGHTS, CDR2 YDEGEE. In DNA form, the CDR3 reads TGTGCCAGCAGCTCGCATTCCGGGTCCTCTGGAAACACCATATATTTT. This translates into CASSSHSGSSGNTIYF.

This clone was seen once. The chain employs TRBV5-1 and TRBJ2-1; 9 bases fit TRBD1. Losses at the gene ends were 6 bases for V and 5 bases for J; bases not matched to a gene: 9. This CDR3 has 15 residues. Germline V CDR1 and CDR2: SGHRS, YFSETQ. The CDR3 protein is CASTSEGTGNNEQFF. CDR3 DNA: TGCGCCAGCACCAGCGAGGGGACAGGGAACAATGAGCAGTTCTTC. The full variable domain, its missing parts supplied by reference TRBV5-1 and TRBJ2-1, is KAGVTQTPRYLIKTRGQQVTLSCSPISGHRSVSWYQQTPGQGLQFLFEYFSETQRNKGNFPGRFSGRQFSNSRSEMNVSTLELGDSALYLCASTSEGTGNNEQFFGPGTRLTVL.

In nucleotides, the CDR3 is TGTGCCAGCAGCCCACGTCCAGGGTCCAGTGAGCAGTTCTTC. Protein: CASSPRPGSSEQFF. The rearrangement links TRBV7-3 to TRBJ2-1, with D tentatively TRBD1 (5 bases). The CDR3 extends over 14 amino acids. From germline, CDR1 is SGHTA and CDR2 FQGTGA. V was pared by 5 bases and J by 9 bases, with 17 bases between.

This clone was observed once. This chain links TRBV7-9 with TRBJ2-3; 8 positions agree with TRBD1. This CDR3 contains 16 residues. Germline V lookup: CDR1 SEHNR, CDR2 FQNEAQ (reference sequence). V was clipped by 1 base and J by 3 bases; unmatched bases: 6. CDR3 nucleotide sequence: TGTGCCAGCAGCTTAGTGGCAGGGGGCAGGACAGATACGCAGTATTTT. Residues: CASSLVAGGRTDTQYF.

The chain couples TRBV19 to TRBJ1-2; no reliable D call. This CDR3 is built from 13 residues. Between the trimmed V and J ends, which lost 5 bases and 2 bases, there was a span of 9 bases. The V gene's germline CDR1 is LNHDA and CDR2 SQIVND (reference sequence). CDR3 nucleotide sequence: TGTGCCAGTAGTGACTTCAGAAACTATGGCTACACCTTC. This translates into CASSDFRNYGYTF.